This entry lists 8 T cell receptor beta chains sequenced from one sample in a study of T cell repertoires in cytomegalovirus infection. These TCRs are of unknown antigen specificity. TCRdb called the reads again in MiXCR, with one record for every CDR3 protein. This table holds around 800,000 distinct CDR3 sequences, about 30% found once. The starting material was cultured CD8+ T cells from PBMCs, obtained from culture after CMV antigen stimulation. These receptors originate from a human donor in good health (CMV status not recorded). Some clones in this sample may be carry-over from other donors' samples.

This chain links TRBV27 with TRBJ1-1, with D possibly matching TRBD1 (5 bases). The CDR3 has 13 residues. Germline V gene lookup returns CDR1 MNHEY and CDR2 SMNVEV (reference sequence). V was pared by 3 bases and J by 8 bases, with 13 bases between. CDR3 in amino acids: CASSFPGGEEAFF. CDR3 coding DNA: TGTGCCAGCAGTTTCCCCGGAGGGGAAGAAGCTTTCTTT.

This sequence joins TRBV6-2 or TRBV6-3 and TRBJ1-5; D remains ambiguous. CDR3 length equals 14 residues. Trimming took off 2 bases at V and 2 bases at J, with 7 bases between the two ends. Germline loops: CDR1 MNHEY, CDR2 SVGEGT. The DNA for the CDR3 is TGTGCCAGCAGTTACCTTCTGGGCAATCAGCCCCAGCATTTT. Translating it yields CASSYLLGNQPQHF.

The chain combines TRBV19 with TRBJ2-5; possible D gene TRBD1, 5 bases. The germline V gene has CDR1 LNHDA and CDR2 SQIVND (reference sequence). V lost 5 bases, J lost 4 bases, and 11 bases lay in between. The CDR3 covers 13 residues. CDR3 in amino acids: CASSFPGSETQYF. Here the CDR3 DNA reads TGTGCCAGTAGTTTCCCAGGGTCAGAGACCCAGTACTTC.

CDR3 sequence reads: CASSGFGQNSYGYTF. CDR3 in DNA: TGTGCCAGCAGCGGGTTTGGACAGAACTCCTATGGCTACACCTTC. The J gene is TRBJ1-2, the V gene TRBV9; TRBD1 might be the D (6 bases). Trimming stripped 3 bases from V and 4 bases from J, with 16 bases between. The CDR3 has 15 residues. Germline CDR1 is SGDLS and CDR2 is YYNGEE.

CDR3 DNA sequence: TGCAGTGCTAGGGGGACGGCGACCTACGAGCAGTACTTC. Translated: CSARGTATYEQYF. The chain couples TRBV20-1 to TRBJ2-7; tentatively, D is TRBD1 or TRBD2 (5 bases each). V dropped 3 bases and J dropped 2 bases, with 11 bases sitting between them. The CDR3 has 13 residues. Per the germline V gene, CDR1 is DFQATT and CDR2 is SNEGSKA (reference sequence).

The chain is built from TRBV27 and TRBJ2-1; 10 nucleotides align to TRBD1. The CDR3 consists of 17 residues. V dropped 2 bases and J dropped 4; count of bases not matched to a gene: 8. Germline CDR1 is MNHEY and CDR2 is SMNVEV (reference sequence). CDR3 nucleotides: TGTGCCAGCAGTTTAACTTTGGACAGGGGGTTTTACAATGAGCAGTTCTTC. Residues: CASSLTLDRGFYNEQFF.

In this sample, this clonotype turned up a few times. This chain connects TRBV6-2 or TRBV6-3 to TRBJ1-6, with D unclear. The germline gives CDR1 MNHEY, CDR2 SVGEGT. The CDR3 runs 16 residues. The ends were cut back, 1 base at V and 8 bases at J, with 15 bases in the middle. CDR3 coding DNA: TGTGCCAGCAGTTACTTAAGGACCGCCGGGGATTCACCCCTCCACTTT. Translated: CASSYLRTAGDSPLHF.

This clonotype was counted between two and nine times. The chain uses TRBV5-4 and TRBJ1-1, with unresolved D. Per the germline V gene, CDR1 is SGHNT and CDR2 is YYREEE (reference sequence). The CDR3 covers 13 residues. The V gene lost 0 bases and the J gene lost 4 bases, with 7 bases spanning the gap. This CDR3 reads CASSLDLSTEAFF. DNA for the CDR3: TGTGCCAGCAGCTTGGACTTAAGCACTGAAGCTTTCTTT.